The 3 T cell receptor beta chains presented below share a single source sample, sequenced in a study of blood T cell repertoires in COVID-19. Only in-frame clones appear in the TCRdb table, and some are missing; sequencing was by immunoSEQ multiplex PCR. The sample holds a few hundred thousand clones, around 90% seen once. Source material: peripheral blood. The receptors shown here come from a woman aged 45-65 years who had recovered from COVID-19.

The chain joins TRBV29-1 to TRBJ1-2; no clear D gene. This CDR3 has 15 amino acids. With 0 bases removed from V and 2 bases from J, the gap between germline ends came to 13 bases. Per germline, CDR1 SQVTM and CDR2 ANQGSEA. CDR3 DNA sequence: TGCAGCGTTGAAGATCGGGGAGGTTACAACTATGGCTACACCTTC. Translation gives CSVEDRGGYNYGYTF.

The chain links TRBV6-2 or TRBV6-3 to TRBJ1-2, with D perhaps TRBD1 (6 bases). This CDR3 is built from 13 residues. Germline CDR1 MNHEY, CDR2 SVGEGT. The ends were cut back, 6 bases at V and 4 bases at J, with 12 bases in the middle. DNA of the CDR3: TGTGCCAGCAGCGTTACAGGGTTCTATGGCTACACCTTC. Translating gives CASSVTGFYGYTF.

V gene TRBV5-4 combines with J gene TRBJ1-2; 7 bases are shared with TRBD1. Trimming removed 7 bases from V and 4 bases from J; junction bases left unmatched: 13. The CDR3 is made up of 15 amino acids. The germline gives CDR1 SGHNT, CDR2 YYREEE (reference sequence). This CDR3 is CASSGGRGLGYGYTF. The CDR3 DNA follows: TGTGCCAGCTCGGGGGGGAGGGGGCTAGGCTATGGCTACACCTTC.